This T cell receptor (beta chain) was identified in a study of CXCR3-negative and CXCR3-positive naive CD8 T cells. General study findings and limits: CXCR3-expressing naive cells carried TRB CDR3s more hydrophobic than those of CXCR3-negative naive cells.

This CDR3 has 14 residues. Germline CDR1 and CDR2: SGHVS and FNYEAQ. As concerns this clonotype: Its cognate antigen is unknown.

Via 5' RACE with UMI labels, TRB cDNA libraries were prepared. With the 5' RACE reads reprocessed, TCRdb shows one record per CDR3 protein and no DNA. The sample has some 110,000 distinct CDR3 sequences; the top ten hold approximately 0.37%. This receptor was taken from a human donor in good health. Some clones in this sample may be carry-over from other donors' samples. This chain connects TRBV7-6 to TRBJ2-7; the D gene TCRdb calls, TRBD1, cannot be checked with no DNA. Sequenced: naive CXCR3+ CD8+ T cells from blood. Noted subset: CD45RO-CCR7+CD27+CD95- naive CD8+ T cells expressing CXCR3 (TNR3+). This CDR3 is CASSLGGGASEQYF.